The TCR beta chain described here comes from a study of blood T cells in healthy people across ages. Peripheral blood from each donor was collected in a volume of 9.5 to 10 milliliters. V lost 2 bases, J lost 3 bases, and 22 bases lay in between. The CDR3 contains 18 residues. Per germline, CDR1 MGHRA and CDR2 YSYEKL. A sample-barcoded 5' primer and a J-beta primer mix were used in a second PCR of roughly 6 to 11 cycles. Unique molecular identifiers of 12 random nucleotides labeled each cDNA. TCRdb reanalysed the 5' RACE reads using MiXCR and keeps one entry per CDR3 protein. The data hold roughly 1,500,000 distinct CDR3 sequences, with roughly 30% observed a single time.

V and J are TRBV4-1 and TRBJ1-1; D might be TRBD1 (6 bases). The TCR comes from a woman younger than 45 in good health. Specimen: blood. The CDR3 DNA reads TGCGCCAGCAGCCAACTAGTAGGGGGGGGCGTGAGGGACACTGAAGCTTTCTTT. It encodes CASSQLVGGGVRDTEAFF.